This T cell receptor beta chain came from a study of blood T cell repertoires in COVID-19. Study information: From T cells, B-cell-depleted T cells, or PBMCs came the material, which was cDNA or gDNA.

Germline V lookup: CDR1 MNHEY, CDR2 SMNVEV (reference sequence). This CDR3 is built from 15 residues. V dropped 7 bases and J dropped 3 bases, with 16 bases sitting between them. Original handling: Quantification of nucleated cells was approximated via reference gene primer amplification. Using immunoSEQ multiplex PCR, the repertoire was profiled, and TCRdb retains in-frame clones only, with some absent. V, J and clone size were drawn from that table, and D and trimming were deduced from the DNA. The sample consists of 200,000 or so clones, roughly four fifths of them appearing once. Sequenced input: PBMCs or T cells enriched from blood (not recorded which). This chain connects TRBV27 to TRBJ2-1; tentative D call: TRBD1 (6 bases). The source is a woman in her 40s with acute COVID-19. Here the CDR3 DNA reads TGTGCCAGCACCTCAAGGGGGACAATCTACAATGAGCAGTTCTTC. Translating it yields CASTSRGTIYNEQFF.